This T cell receptor (beta chain) is from a study of graft-versus-host responses after intestinal transplantation. Background on the study: All recipients were given anti-thymocyte globulin induction, and tacrolimus and steroids were then administered for 3 to 4 years.

Note on this clone: Its antigen is as yet unknown.

TCRdb's table, derived via immunoSEQ multiplex PCR, lists solely in-frame clones and lacks some. The table has about 78,000 clones, roughly 89% seen once; the top ten hold approximately 4.1%. The specimen was unstimulated CD8+ T cells sorted from spleen or lymph node cells, collected before transplant. This clonotype originated in a human donor who was the organ donor for an intestinal transplant.

The CDR3: CASSLEPAGTGELFF. The CDR3 coding sequence is TGTGCCAGCAGCTTAGAGCCCGCAGGCACCGGGGAGCTGTTTTTT. The chain combines TRBV7-9 with TRBJ2-2; D ambiguous. CDR3 size: 15 residues. CDR1 and CDR2 from the germline V gene are SEHNR and FQNEAQ (reference sequence). Trimming took 1 base from V and 4 from J, leaving 10 bases between them. The entire variable domain, with the rest obtained from reference TRBV7-9 and TRBJ2-2, is as follows: DTGVSQNPRHKITKRGQNVTFRCDPISEHNRLYWYRQTLGQGPEFLTYFQNEAQLEKSRLLSDRFSAERPKGSFSTLEIQRTEQGDSAMYLCASSLEPAGTGELFFGEGSRLTVL.